The rows below give T cell receptor beta chains drawn from one sample of a study of PD-L1 blockade in urothelial cancer. Data came from immunoSEQ multiplex PCR; TCRdb stores just in-frame clones and leaves some out. The table records 50,000 to 60,000 clones, roughly 84% of them present only once. Sequenced here: PBMCs, sampled around atezolizumab (anti-PD-L1) treatment. Source of these receptors: a man between 45 and 60 years old with urothelial cancer. The CDR3 runs from the conserved cysteine through the conserved F or W. D genes are given only for firm matches. Clone sizes are given selectively: once, few, many, or a class where the clone is expanded.

size,J,V,D,DNA,CDR3
-,TRBJ1-2,TRBV29-1,-,TGCAGCGTTGGCCCAGAAAACTATGGCTACACCTTC,CSVGPENYGYTF
-,TRBJ2-5,TRBV5-6,TRBD1,TGTGCCAGCTACCCCGCGACGAACAGGGGGCTTGGGACCCAGTACTTC,CASYPATNRGLGTQYF
-,TRBJ2-7,TRBV6-5,-,TGTGCCAGCAGTGCCCGACATATCTACGAGCAGTACTTC,CASSARHIYEQYF
-,TRBJ2-7,TRBV7-8,-,TGTGCCAGCAGCTTACGTCGGCCGCGGGATCCCTACGAGCAGTACTTC,CASSLRRPRDPYEQYF
-,TRBJ1-5,TRBV2,-,TGTGCCAGCAGGGGGACAAACGGCAATCAGCCCCAGCATTTT,CASRGTNGNQPQHF
-,TRBJ2-7,TRBV11-2,-,TGTGCCAGCAGCTTTGGGAGCGGAGGGGATAGCTCCTACGAGCAGTACTTC,CASSFGSGGDSSYEQYF
once,TRBJ1-6,TRBV18,-,TGTGCCAGCTCACCCCAGAGCGTGAATTCACCCCTCCACTTT,CASSPQSVNSPLHF
-,TRBJ1-2,TRBV6-5,-,TGTGCCAGCAGTGACAGGAAAGCTAACTATGGCTACGCCTTC,CASSDRKANYGYAF
-,TRBJ1-1,TRBV30,-,TGTGCCTGGAGTCCGCCGGGACTCGCGAACACTGAAGCTTTCTTT,CAWSPPGLANTEAFF
-,TRBJ1-4,TRBV15,TRBD1,TGTGCCACCAGCGCCGACAGGGGGCTCGGTGAAAAACTGTTTTTT,CATSADRGLGEKLFF
-,TRBJ2-7,TRBV28,-,TGTGCCAGCAGTCCCACGACCGGACAGTCCTACGAGCAGTACTTC,CASSPTTGQSYEQYF
-,TRBJ1-5,TRBV7-8,TRBD1,TGTGCCAGCAGCTTAGAGGGGGCAGGGATCGGCAATCAGCCCCAGCATTTT,CASSLEGAGIGNQPQHF
-,TRBJ2-2,TRBV15,TRBD2,TGTGCCACCGTCGAGCGGGGTATGAACACCGGGGAGCTGTTTTTT,CATVERGMNTGELFF
-,TRBJ1-5,TRBV5-1,TRBD1,TGCGCCAGCAGCTTGGATGGGACAGGGTATCAGCCCCAGCATTTT,CASSLDGTGYQPQHF
-,TRBJ2-3,TRBV11-3,TRBD1,TGTGCCAGCAGCTCCGGGACAGGCCTCACAGATACGCAGTATTTT,CASSSGTGLTDTQYF
few,TRBJ2-2,TRBV7-8,TRBD1,TGTGCCAGCAGCCCTACCGACAGGGGAGGCACCGGGGAGCTGTTTTTT,CASSPTDRGGTGELFF
-,TRBJ2-7,TRBV27,-,TGTGCCAGCATCCTGCCACTCCGCTACGAGCAGTACTTC,CASILPLRYEQYF